The source of this T cell receptor beta chain is a study of PD-L1 blockade in urothelial cancer. Study information: In terms of prior chemotherapy, patients had received 0 to 3 regimens. Once treatment had started, blood was analyzed at 3 weeks (second dose) and again at 6 weeks.

Method: immunoSEQ multiplex PCR; TCRdb's copy keeps in-frame clones and lacks some. The top ten hold 5.5% to 7.5% of the sample, which has about 81,000 clones, 85% seen once. Specified time point: pretreatment peripheral blood. Patients had locally advanced or metastatic urothelial carcinoma. The V gene's germline CDR1 is DFQATT and CDR2 SNEGSKA (reference sequence). The V end lost 2 bases, the J end lost 6 bases, and 7 bases lay between the germline ends. The CDR3 length is 11 residues. The chain links TRBV20-1 to TRBJ1-1; D unclear. This sample comprised PBMCs, obtained around atezolizumab (anti-PD-L1) treatment. The source is a man between 40 and 49 years old with urothelial cancer. The CDR3 DNA is TGCAGTGCTAGACAGGCCGCTGAAGCTTTCTTT. Residues: CSARQAAEAFF.